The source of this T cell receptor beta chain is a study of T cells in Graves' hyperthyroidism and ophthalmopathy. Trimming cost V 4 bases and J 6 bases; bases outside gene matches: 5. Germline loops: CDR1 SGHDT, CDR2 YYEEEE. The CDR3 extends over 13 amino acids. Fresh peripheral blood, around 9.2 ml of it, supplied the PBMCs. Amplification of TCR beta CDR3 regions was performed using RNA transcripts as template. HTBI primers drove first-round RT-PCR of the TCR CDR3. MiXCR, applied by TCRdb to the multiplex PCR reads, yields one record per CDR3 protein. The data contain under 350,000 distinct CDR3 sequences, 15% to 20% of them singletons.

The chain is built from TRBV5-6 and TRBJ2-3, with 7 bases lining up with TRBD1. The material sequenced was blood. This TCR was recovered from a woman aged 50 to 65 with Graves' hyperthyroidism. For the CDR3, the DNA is TGTGCCAGCAGCCCTTCGACAGGGGATACGCAGTATTTT. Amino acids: CASSPSTGDTQYF.